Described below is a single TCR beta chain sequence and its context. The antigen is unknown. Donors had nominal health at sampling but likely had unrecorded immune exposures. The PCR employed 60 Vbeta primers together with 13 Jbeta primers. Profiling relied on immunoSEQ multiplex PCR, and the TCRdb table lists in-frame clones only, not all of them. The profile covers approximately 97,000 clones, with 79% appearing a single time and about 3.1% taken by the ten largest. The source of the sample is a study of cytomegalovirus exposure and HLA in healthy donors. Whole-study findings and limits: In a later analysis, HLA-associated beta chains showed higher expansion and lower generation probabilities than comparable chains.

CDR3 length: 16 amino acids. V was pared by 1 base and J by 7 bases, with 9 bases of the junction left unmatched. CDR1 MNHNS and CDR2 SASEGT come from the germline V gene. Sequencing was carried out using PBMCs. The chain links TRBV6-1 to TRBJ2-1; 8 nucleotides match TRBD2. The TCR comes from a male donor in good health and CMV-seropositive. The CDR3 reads CASSEGGSGGGNEQFF. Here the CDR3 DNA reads TGTGCCAGCAGTGAAGGAGGGAGCGGGGGCGGGAATGAGCAGTTCTTC.